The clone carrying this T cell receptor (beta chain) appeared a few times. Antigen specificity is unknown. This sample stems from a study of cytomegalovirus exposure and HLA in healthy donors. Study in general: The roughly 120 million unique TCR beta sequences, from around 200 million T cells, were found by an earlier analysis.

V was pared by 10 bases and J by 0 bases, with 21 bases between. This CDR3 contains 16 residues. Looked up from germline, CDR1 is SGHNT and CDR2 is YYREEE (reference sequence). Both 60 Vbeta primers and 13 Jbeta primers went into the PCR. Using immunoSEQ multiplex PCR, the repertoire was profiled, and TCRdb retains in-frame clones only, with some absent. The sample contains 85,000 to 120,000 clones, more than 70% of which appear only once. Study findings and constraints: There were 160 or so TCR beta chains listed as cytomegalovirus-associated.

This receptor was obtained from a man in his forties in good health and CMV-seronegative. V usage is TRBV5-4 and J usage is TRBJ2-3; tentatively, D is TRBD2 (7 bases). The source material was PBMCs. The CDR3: CACSYGGALSTDTQYF. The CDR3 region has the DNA TGTGCCTGTTCTTATGGGGGGGCGCTTAGCACAGATACGCAGTATTTT. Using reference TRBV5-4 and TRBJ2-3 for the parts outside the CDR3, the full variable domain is ETGVTQSPTHLIKTRGQQVTLRCSSQSGHNTVSWYQQALGQGPQFIFQYYREEENGRGNFPPRFSGLQFPNYSSELNVNALELDDSALYLCACSYGGALSTDTQYFGPGTRLTVL.